The clone carrying this T cell receptor (beta chain) was picked up many times. These data originate in a study of blood T cells in healthy people across ages. Trimming at V came to 4 bases and at J to 5 bases, leaving 6 bases not matched to a gene. The CDR3 length is 14 residues. From germline, CDR1 is SGHDT and CDR2 YYEEEE. PCR was performed a second time for about 7 to 12 cycles using a sample-barcoded 5' primer and a J-beta primer mix. TCRdb re-called the 5' RACE reads through MiXCR, storing one row per CDR3 protein. The table lists roughly 650,000 distinct CDR3 sequences, about 30% of them singletons.

The TCR comes from a woman aged 80 or over in good health. The material sequenced was blood. The gene calls are TRBV5-6 and TRBJ2-4, with TRBD1 matching over 7 bases. Here the CDR3 reads CASSMTGPENIQYF. In DNA, the CDR3 is TGTGCCAGCAGCATGACAGGGCCCGAAAACATTCAGTACTTC. The complete variable domain, with remaining parts taken from reference TRBV5-6 and TRBJ2-4, reads DAGVTQSPTHLIKTRGQQVTLRCSPKSGHDTVSWYQQALGQGPQFIFQYYEEEERQRGNFPDRFSGHQFPNYSSELNVNALLLGDSALYLCASSMTGPENIQYFGAGTRLSVL.